The T cell receptor beta chain under discussion was sequenced for a study of T cells in Graves' hyperthyroidism and ophthalmopathy. This clonotype showed up many times. The antigen is undetermined. Amplification yielded TCR beta CDR3 regions, with RNA transcripts as the source. The primer set for the first-round RT-PCR of the TCR CDR3 was HTBI. TCRdb re-called the multiplex PCR reads through MiXCR, storing one row per CDR3 protein. This table has roughly 570,000 distinct CDR3 sequences, 46% appearing once. General observations from the study: Progression to ophthalmopathy was predicted a median of roughly seven months early. Among clonotypes expanded in thyroid above 0.001, most were also found in blood.

Every diagnosis used clinical symptoms, serum thyroxine and TRAb, thyroid ultrasound and orbital computed tomography. Germline-derived CDR1 and CDR2 are SGHDT and YYEEEE. The CDR3 totals 15 residues. Trimming pared 1 base from V and 5 bases from J, leaving 16 bases between. The chain combines TRBV5-6 with TRBJ2-7; D is ambiguous. This sequence was found in an adult woman with Graves' disease, either hyperthyroidism or ophthalmopathy (not recorded which). Sequenced: peripheral blood or thyroid tissue (not recorded which). This chain's CDR3 is CASSLSSATQDEQYF. The CDR3 region has the DNA TGTGCCAGCAGCTTGTCCTCTGCAACGCAGGACGAGCAGTACTTC. Full variable domain (outside the CDR3, taken from reference TRBV5-6 and TRBJ2-7): DAGVTQSPTHLIKTRGQQVTLRCSPKSGHDTVSWYQQALGQGPQFIFQYYEEEERQRGNFPDRFSGHQFPNYSSELNVNALLLGDSALYLCASSLSSATQDEQYFGPGTRLTVT.